This T cell receptor beta chain was found in a study of T cell repertoires in cytomegalovirus infection. Overall study context: Well-studied HLA-B-restricted epitopes and recently identified HLA-C-restricted epitopes of CMV were both used in the study. General study findings and limits: Within the response measured ex vivo, HLA-C-restricted CMV-specific TCR beta clonotypes were dominant. Cumulated frequencies of public TCR beta families served to identify carriers of CMV plus the relevant HLA.

TCRdb re-derived calls from the reads in MiXCR, one entry per CDR3 protein. Here the sample spans about 700,000 distinct CDR3 sequences, roughly 36% being singletons. This clonotype has only a few counts. Its antigen is unknown. Trimming at V came to 6 bases and at J to 5 bases, leaving 6 bases not matched to a gene. Germline loops: CDR1 MNHNY, CDR2 SVGAGI (reference sequence). The CDR3 is made up of 13 amino acids. The chain recombines TRBV6-6 with TRBJ2-5, with 7 bases lining up with TRBD1. The starting material was cultured PBMCs, obtained from culture after CMV antigen stimulation. This receptor was identified in a human donor in good health (CMV status not recorded). Some clones in this sample may be carry-over from other donors' samples. The CDR3 DNA reads TGTGCCAGCAGATCAGGGGGTCTTGAGACCCAGTACTTC. Its protein is CASRSGGLETQYF.